Included here is one TCR beta chain sequence, with context. Antigen: not known. Next came a second PCR, run for roughly 6 to 11 cycles, which used a sample-barcoded 5' primer along with a J-beta primer mix. TCRdb reprocessed the 5' RACE reads via MiXCR and lists one record per CDR3 protein. Of 800,000 to 1,300,000 distinct CDR3 sequences listed, almost 25% are singletons. The source of the sample is a study of blood T cells in healthy people across ages. Whole-study findings and limits: There were more naive CD4+ cells and higher diversity in long-lived donors than in aged donors.

In germline, CDR1 is MDHEN, CDR2 SYDVKM. The CDR3 runs 14 residues. Trimming pared 0 bases from V and 5 bases from J, leaving 7 bases between. These data are also associated with another study on T cells of mothers and their children. Per that study: A primer called M1S, used in the second PCR, added sample barcodes and 2-4 random nucleotides.

The clonotype originates from a girl aged 2 to 9 in good health. The rearrangement links TRBV28 to TRBJ2-2; D assignment may be TRBD1 or TRBD2 (5 bases each). Sequencing was carried out using blood. In DNA, the CDR3 is TGTGCCAGCAGTTTATGGGGGGTAACCGGGGAGCTGTTTTTT. Amino acid sequence: CASSLWGVTGELFF.